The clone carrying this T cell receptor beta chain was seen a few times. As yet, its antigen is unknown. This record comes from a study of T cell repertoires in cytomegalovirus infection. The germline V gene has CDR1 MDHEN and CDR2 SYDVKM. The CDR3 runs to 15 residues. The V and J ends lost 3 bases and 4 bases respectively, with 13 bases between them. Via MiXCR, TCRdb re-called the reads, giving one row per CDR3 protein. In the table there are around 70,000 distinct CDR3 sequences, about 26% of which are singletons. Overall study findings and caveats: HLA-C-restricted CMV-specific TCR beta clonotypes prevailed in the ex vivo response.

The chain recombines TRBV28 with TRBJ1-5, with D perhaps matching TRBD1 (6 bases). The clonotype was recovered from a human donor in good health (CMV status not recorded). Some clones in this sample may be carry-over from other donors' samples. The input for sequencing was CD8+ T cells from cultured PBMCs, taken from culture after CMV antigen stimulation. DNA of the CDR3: TGTGCCAGCAGTTTCAGGGGCGAAGGAAATCAGCCCCAGCATTTT. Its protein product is CASSFRGEGNQPQHF. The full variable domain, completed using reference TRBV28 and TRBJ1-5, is DVKVTQSSRYLVKRTGEKVFLECVQDMDHENMFWYRQDPGLGLRLIYFSYDVKMKEKGDIPEGYSVSREKKERFSLILESASTNQTSMYLCASSFRGEGNQPQHFGDGTRLSIL.